This T cell receptor beta chain was captured by sequencing in a study of blood T cell repertoires in COVID-19. For the study at large: There were acute and convalescent COVID-19 samples, and they came from the United States, Italy and Spain.

Germline trimming cut 1 base from V and 0 bases from J; bases unmatched to any gene: 15. The CDR3 runs 22 residues. From germline, CDR1 is SGHVS and CDR2 FQNEAQ. This clone showed up just once. Produced via immunoSEQ multiplex PCR; TCRdb's table is partial and in-frame only. Of 70,000 to 95,000 clones in the sample, 90% were seen once. The chain has TRBV7-8 and TRBJ2-1, with 13 bases identical to TRBD2. The receptor was isolated from a human donor with active COVID-19. The donor label of this sample is uncertain. Sequenced input: peripheral blood. DNA of the CDR3: TGTGCCAGCAGCTTAGATGTACAGCCGGGACTAGCGGGGTCGAGCTCCTACAATGAGCAGTTCTTC. Its translation is CASSLDVQPGLAGSSSYNEQFF. The variable domain in full, completed from reference TRBV7-8 and TRBJ2-1, reads GAGVSQSPRYKVAKRGQDVALRCDPISGHVSLFWYQQALGQGPEFLTYFQNEAQLDKSGLPSDRFFAERPEGSVSTLKIQRTQQEDSAVYLCASSLDVQPGLAGSSSYNEQFFGPGTRLTVL.